What follows are 20 T cell receptor beta chains derived from one specimen sequenced in a study of blood T cell repertoires in COVID-19. Clones were sequenced by immunoSEQ multiplex PCR, and TCRdb holds only the in-frame ones, with some missing. The sample lists about 150,000 clones, roughly four fifths occurring once. The specimen was peripheral blood. These TCRs come from a woman of 80 years or more with acute or convalescent COVID-19.

Only a few counts were recorded for this clone. The gene calls are TRBV29-1 and TRBJ1-1; D is perhaps TRBD1 (6 bases). The CDR3 totals 14 residues. Between the trimmed V and J ends, which lost 4 bases and 4 bases, there was a span of 16 bases. CDR1 SQVTM and CDR2 ANQGSEA come from the germline V gene. CDR3 DNA sequence: TGCAGCGTTGTAGTGACAGGCAGCCGCACTGAAGCTTTCTTT. It is translated as CSVVVTGSRTEAFF.

The rearrangement uses TRBV27 and TRBJ1-2, with 8 bases that match TRBD1. The V gene's germline CDR1 is MNHEY and CDR2 SMNVEV (reference sequence). The CDR3 spans 13 residues. V lost 7 bases, J lost 4 bases, and 5 bases stayed unmatched. CDR3 in amino acids: CASTGGNSYGYTF. CDR3 sequence (DNA): TGTGCCAGCACAGGGGGCAACAGCTATGGCTACACCTTC.

V usage is TRBV1 and J usage is TRBJ1-1; the table's D call TRBD1 went unverified against the DNA. TRBV1 is given as a pseudogene. The CDR3 extends over 14 amino acids. This chain's CDR3 is CTSRFNRGWTEAFF. CDR3 in DNA: TGCACCAGCCGTTTTAACAGGGGATGGACTGAAGCTTTCTTT.

The chain is built from TRBV20-1 and TRBJ2-7; D unclear. CDR1 is DFQATT, CDR2 SNEGSKA, per germline (reference sequence). This CDR3 has 11 amino acids. Trimming shortened V by 3 bases and J by 7 bases, and 10 bases separated the two germline ends. The CDR3 loop reads CSASPTSEQYF. The DNA for the CDR3 is TGCAGTGCTAGCCCCACGAGTGAGCAGTACTTC.

This sequence joins TRBV3-1 (or the pseudogene TRBV3-2) and TRBJ2-5; perhaps TRBD2 as D (7 bases). The CDR3 is 14 amino acids. Trimming left V 5 bases short and J 2 bases short, with 12 bases between. Germline lookup yields CDR1 LGHDT and CDR2 YNNKEL (reference sequence). This chain's CDR3 is CASSLRGGQETQYF. The CDR3 coding sequence is TGTGCCAGCAGCTTAAGGGGGGGGCAAGAGACCCAGTACTTC.

This sequence joins TRBV2 and TRBJ2-7, with D possibly TRBD1 on 5 matching bases. V shed 7 bases and J shed 0 bases, with 13 bases lying between them. Germline CDR1 and CDR2: SNHLY and FYNNEI. The CDR3 runs 14 residues. The CDR3 loop reads CASTSFDSSYEQYF. CDR3 DNA sequence: TGTGCCAGCACAAGCTTCGACAGCTCCTACGAGCAGTACTTC.

This chain joins TRBV5-1 and TRBJ1-1; the D gene is possibly TRBD1 (5 bases). V was clipped by 0 bases and J by 4 bases, with 13 bases between them. The germline V gene encodes CDR1 SGHRS and CDR2 YFSETQ. The CDR3 has 15 amino acids. The DNA for the CDR3 is TGCGCCAGCAGCTTGGGTTCAGGGTCAGCCACTGAAGCTTTCTTT. Translating gives CASSLGSGSATEAFF.

The V call is TRBV2, the J call TRBJ2-7; D is undetermined. The germline CDR1 and CDR2 sequences are SNHLY and FYNNEI. Trimming took 7 bases from V and 0 from J, leaving 13 bases between them. The CDR3 is made up of 14 amino acids. Here the CDR3 reads CASNLAVSSYEQYF. The CDR3 region has the DNA TGTGCCAGCAACCTGGCGGTGAGCTCCTACGAGCAGTACTTC.

The chain has TRBV10-2 and TRBJ1-1; D is ambiguous. With 4 bases removed from V and 2 bases from J, the gap between germline ends came to 11 bases. There are 14 residues in the CDR3. CDR1 is WSHSY, CDR2 SAAADI, per germline. CDR3 in amino acids: CASSVTRQNTEAFF. The CDR3 DNA sequence: TGCGCCAGCAGTGTAACAAGACAAAACACTGAAGCTTTCTTT.

The J gene is TRBJ1-1, the V gene TRBV6-2 or TRBV6-3, with TRBD1 identical over 7 bases. There are 14 residues in the CDR3. Unmatched junction bases numbered 8, after V lost 7 bases and J lost 3 bases. Germline CDR1 and CDR2: MNHEY and SVGEGT. The CDR3 is CASTPNRGYTEAFF. The CDR3 DNA reads TGTGCCAGCACCCCAAACAGGGGCTACACTGAAGCTTTCTTT.

The chain couples TRBV7-2 to TRBJ1-5; D unclear. V was clipped by 5 bases and J by 1 base, with 12 bases between them. Per the germline V gene, CDR1 is SGHTA and CDR2 is FQGNSA. The CDR3 runs 15 residues. CDR3 sequence: CASSLGSPSNQPQHF. The DNA for the CDR3 is TGTGCCAGCAGCCTGGGGAGCCCCAGCAATCAGCCCCAGCATTTT.

This clone has a handful of counts. V usage is TRBV7-3 and J usage is TRBJ1-6, with TRBD1 identical over 7 bases. V shed 7 bases and J 7 bases; nucleotides not matched to a gene: 4. Germline CDR1 reads SGHTA; CDR2 reads FQGTGA. The CDR3 loop spans 13 amino acids. CDR3: CASNEGANSPLHF. DNA of the CDR3: TGTGCCAGCAACGAGGGGGCGAATTCACCCCTCCACTTT.

The rearrangement links TRBV3-1 (or the pseudogene TRBV3-2) to TRBJ2-3, with D perhaps TRBD2 (5 bases). Germline CDR1 reads LGHDT; CDR2 reads YNNKEL (reference sequence). CDR3 length equals 17 residues. The germline V and J ends were trimmed by 1 base and 1 base, with 15 bases remaining between them. CDR3 sequence (DNA): TGTGCCAGCAGCCAAGTCGCCAGGCGGGCTGGCACAGATACGCAGTATTTT. Translating it yields CASSQVARRAGTDTQYF.

The chain uses TRBV12-3 or TRBV12-4 and TRBJ1-2; maybe TRBD1 (6 bases). The CDR3 has 13 residues. The germline V and J ends were trimmed by 7 bases and 4 bases, with 13 bases remaining between them. The CDR3 DNA is TGTGCCAGCAAAGGGGGGGCCCTCTATGGCTACACCTTC. Its protein is CASKGGALYGYTF.

The V gene is TRBV12-3 or TRBV12-4, the J gene TRBJ1-6; D is unresolved. This CDR3 is built from 12 residues. V gave up 3 bases and J gave up 14 bases, with 11 bases separating them. The CDR3: CASSLGSGALHF. DNA of the CDR3: TGTGCCAGCAGTTTGGGCTCCGGGGCCCTCCACTTT.

V is TRBV3-1 (or the pseudogene TRBV3-2) and J is TRBJ1-2; TRBD1 matches 8 bases. The CDR3 length is 15 residues. V shed 3 bases and J 0 bases; nucleotides not matched to a gene: 3. Germline CDR1 and CDR2: LGHDT and YNNKEL (reference sequence). This chain's CDR3 is CASSHTTGANYGYTF. The CDR3 region has the DNA TGTGCCAGCAGCCACACGACAGGGGCTAACTATGGCTACACCTTC.

The chain recombines TRBV2 with TRBJ1-6, with D perhaps TRBD1 (6 bases). The CDR3 is made up of 16 amino acids. Germline loops: CDR1 SNHLY, CDR2 FYNNEI. The V gene lost 6 bases and the J gene lost 6 bases, with 18 bases spanning the gap. The CDR3 loop is CASREPPRTANSPLHF. CDR3 nucleotides: TGTGCCAGCAGAGAGCCTCCCCGGACAGCTAATTCACCCCTCCACTTT.

This rearrangement joins TRBV30 to TRBJ1-2; TRBD1 might be the D (5 bases). Trimming took 5 bases from V and 0 from J, leaving 10 bases between them. Germline lookup yields CDR1 GTSNPN and CDR2 SVGIG (reference sequence). There are 13 residues in the CDR3. The CDR3 loop is CAWATASNYGYTF. CDR3 nucleotides: TGTGCCTGGGCGACAGCATCTAACTATGGCTACACCTTC. The full variable domain, its missing parts supplied by reference TRBV30 and TRBJ1-2, is SQTIHQWPATLVQPVGSPLSLECTVEGTSNPNLYWYRQAAGRGLQLLFYSVGIGQISSEVPQNLSASRPQDRQFILSSKKLLLSDSGFYLCAWATASNYGYTFGSGTRLTVV.

The CDR3 sequence is CASSVKATGLGGYTF. The CDR3 DNA reads as TGTGCCAGCAGCGTAAAGGCGACGGGTCTGGGTGGCTACACCTTC. V usage is TRBV9 and J usage is TRBJ1-2; D gene uncertain. CDR1 is SGDLS, CDR2 YYNGEE, per germline. CDR3 length: 15 amino acids. V dropped 1 base and J dropped 7 bases, with 17 bases sitting between them.

This clone was detected only a few times. J is TRBJ2-7 and V is TRBV4-3; perhaps TRBD1 as D (7 bases). Between the trimmed V and J ends, which lost 1 base and 3 bases, there was a span of 19 bases. The CDR3 is 17 amino acids. Germline assignment: CDR1 LGHNA and CDR2 YSLEER. CDR3 DNA: TGCGCCAGCAGCCAAGCGTGGGGCAGGGGGGTTATCTACGAGCAGTACTTC. It yields the protein CASSQAWGRGVIYEQYF.